The T cell receptor (beta chain) described here comes from a study of shared clonotypes between healthy human individuals. Whole-study findings and limits: Generally, estimated richness proved larger in naive subsets than it did in memory subsets.

CD4+ cell separation produced CD45RA+ naive and CD45RA-negative memory subsets. A deep-level run was used for the assay. Sequenced by immunoSEQ multiplex PCR; TCRdb stores in-frame clones only, minus some. The sample contains about 1.5 million clones, approximately 98% of which appear only once. On this clone itself: The target antigen is unknown.

V dropped 0 bases and J dropped 8; count of bases not matched to a gene: 9. CDR1 LGHNA and CDR2 YNFKEQ come from the germline V gene. The CDR3 consists of 16 residues. Sequences were obtained from naive CD4+ T cells sorted from blood. Subset of the sample: CD45RA+ positively selected. This TCR derives from a man aged 25 to 45 in good health. J is TRBJ1-4 and V is TRBV4-2, with 7 bases identical to TRBD1. This CDR3 reads CASSQEGQSRAEKLFF. Written as DNA, the CDR3 is TGTGCCAGCAGCCAAGAGGGACAGTCCCGAGCGGAAAAACTGTTTTTT.